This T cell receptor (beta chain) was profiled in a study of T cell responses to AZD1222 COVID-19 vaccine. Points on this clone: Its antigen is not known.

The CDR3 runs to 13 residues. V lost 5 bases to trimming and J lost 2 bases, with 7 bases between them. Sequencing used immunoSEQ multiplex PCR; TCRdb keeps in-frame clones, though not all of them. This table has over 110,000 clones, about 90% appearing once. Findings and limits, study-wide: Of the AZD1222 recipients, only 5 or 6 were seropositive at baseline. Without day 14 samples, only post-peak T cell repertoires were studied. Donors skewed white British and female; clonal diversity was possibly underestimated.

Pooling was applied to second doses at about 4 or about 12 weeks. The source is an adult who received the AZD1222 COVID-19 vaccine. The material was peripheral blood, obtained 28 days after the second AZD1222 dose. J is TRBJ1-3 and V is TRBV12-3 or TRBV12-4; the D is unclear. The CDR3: CASSDLTGNTIYF. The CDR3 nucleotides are TGTGCCAGCAGTGACCTAACTGGAAACACCATATATTTT.